This TCR beta chain was captured in a study of blood T cell repertoires in COVID-19. The overall study: Acute and convalescent COVID-19 specimens originated in the United States, Italy and Spain. The analysed material was cDNA or gDNA that came from T cells, B-cell-depleted T cells, or PBMCs.

V lost 2 bases and J lost 16, with 12 bases in between. The length of the CDR3 is 11 residues. As handled by the study authors: How many nucleated cells were present was estimated from reference gene primer amplification. Generated by immunoSEQ multiplex PCR, the TCRdb table keeps only in-frame clones and is missing some. That table furnishes V, J and clone size, whereas the DNA furnished D and trimming. The sample includes about 180,000 clones, around 88% of them seen just once. This TCR was recovered from a woman under 40 with acute or convalescent COVID-19. The sequencing input was peripheral blood. This rearrangement joins TRBV12-3 or TRBV12-4 to TRBJ2-1; tentatively, D is TRBD2 (5 bases). CDR3 region: CASSLFTRSFF. The CDR3 DNA follows: TGTGCCAGCAGTTTATTCACTAGATCCTTCTTC.